This TCR beta chain was captured in a study of cytomegalovirus exposure and HLA in healthy donors. The wider study: Later, an analysis reported that the roughly 120 validation repertoires had used the same platform as the approximately 690 first-cohort repertoires. Study results and caveats: Most TCR sequences were rare, but some public TCRs occurred in many donors. Subsequent analysis showed first-cohort TCR clusters tending to co-occur in roughly 130 validation repertoires.

Repertoires were generated with immunoSEQ multiplex PCR, while TCRdb's copy carries only in-frame clones and drops some. The sample records approximately 150,000 clones, under 95% being singletons. After removal of 4 bases from V and 6 bases from J, the junction contained 12 bases not matched to a gene. The CDR3 length is 17 residues. Germline V gives CDR1 KGHSH, CDR2 LQKENI. Points on this clone: The antigen remains unidentified.

The receptor's source is a woman aged 18-29 years in good health and CMV-seropositive. The chain has TRBV18 and TRBJ2-2; TRBD1 matches at 9 bases. Sequencing was done on a sample of PBMCs. The CDR3, as DNA: TGTGCCAGCTCACAGTCCCTTCCCGGGACAGGGTCCGGGGAGCTGTTTTTT. Translated: CASSQSLPGTGSGELFF.